The rows below give T cell receptor beta chains drawn from one sample of a study of cytomegalovirus exposure and HLA in healthy donors. Repertoires were generated with immunoSEQ multiplex PCR, while TCRdb's copy carries only in-frame clones and drops some. This sample's clone table lists 50,000 to 70,000 clones. The source material was PBMCs. These receptors were collected from a woman younger than 30 in good health and CMV-seronegative. CDR3s include the opening cysteine and the closing phenylalanine or tryptophan. Each record gives: J gene, V gene, D gene, CDR3 protein, CDR3 DNA. The D gene is left open where the match is weak.

J: TRBJ1-2
V: TRBV5-1
D: TRBD1
CDR3: CASSLEGRDSYGYTF
DNA: TGCGCCAGCAGCTTGGAGGGCAGGGACAGCTATGGCTACACCTTC

J: TRBJ1-1
V: TRBV29-1
D: NA
CDR3: CSGKGSAGTEAFF
DNA: TGCAGCGGGAAGGGCTCGGCGGGCACTGAAGCTTTCTTT

J: TRBJ1-2
V: TRBV27
D: NA
CDR3: CASSLEGQSGYGYTF
DNA: TGTGCCAGCAGTTTAGAGGGCCAAAGTGGCTATGGCTACACCTTC

J: TRBJ1-1
V: TRBV6-5
D: NA
CDR3: CASSYPEGGKAFF
DNA: TGTGCCAGCAGTTATCCCGAGGGGGGGAAAGCTTTCTTT

J: TRBJ1-2
V: TRBV7-7
D: NA
CDR3: CGYADLGYTF
DNA: TGTGGATACGCGGATCTTGGCTACACCTTC

J: TRBJ1-5
V: TRBV6-1
D: TRBD1
CDR3: CASSEMEGAHQPQHF
DNA: TGTGCCAGCAGTGAAATGGAGGGGGCGCATCAGCCCCAGCATTTT

J: TRBJ2-7
V: TRBV7-9
D: NA
CDR3: CASSLLYTEQDEQYF
DNA: TGTGCCAGCAGCTTACTTTATACTGAGCAGGACGAGCAGTACTTC

J: TRBJ1-5
V: TRBV6-1
D: TRBD1
CDR3: CASSERTGPNQPQHF
DNA: TGTGCCAGCAGTGAAAGGACAGGCCCCAATCAGCCCCAGCATTTT

J: TRBJ2-7
V: TRBV5-1
D: TRBD1
CDR3: CASSLGGGGYEQYF
DNA: TGCGCCAGCAGCTTGGGAGGGGGCGGGTACGAGCAGTACTTC

J: TRBJ2-2
V: TRBV9
D: TRBD1
CDR3: CASSGDRVRTGELFF
DNA: TGTGCCAGCAGCGGCGACAGGGTCCGCACCGGGGAGCTGTTTTTT

J: TRBJ2-7
V: TRBV9
D: NA
CDR3: CASSVAGENYEQYF
DNA: TGTGCCAGCAGCGTAGCGGGGGAGAACTACGAGCAGTACTTC

J: TRBJ2-1
V: TRBV30
D: NA
CDR3: CAWSFLSGLNEQFF
DNA: TGTGCCTGGAGTTTTTTGTCAGGCTTGAATGAGCAGTTCTTC

J: TRBJ1-1
V: TRBV6-5
D: TRBD1
CDR3: CASSSTGTENTEAFF
DNA: TGTGCCAGCAGTTCTACCGGGACAGAGAACACTGAAGCTTTCTTT

J: TRBJ1-4
V: TRBV4-1
D: NA
CDR3: CASSQDQVRNEKLFF
DNA: TGCGCCAGCAGCCAAGATCAGGTCCGAAATGAAAAACTGTTTTTT

J: TRBJ2-3
V: TRBV30
D: NA
CDR3: CAWTPGADTQYF
DNA: TGTGCCTGGACCCCGGGGGCAGATACGCAGTATTTT

J: TRBJ1-1
V: TRBV10-1
D: TRBD1
CDR3: CASLWTGGIYTEAFF
DNA: TGCGCCAGCCTTTGGACAGGGGGTATATACACTGAAGCTTTCTTT

J: TRBJ2-2
V: TRBV4-1
D: TRBD2
CDR3: CASSRPGTTSGAGELFF
DNA: TGCGCCAGCAGCCGTCCCGGGACTACCTCTGGAGCCGGGGAGCTGTTTTTT

J: TRBJ2-7
V: TRBV4-1
D: TRBD2
CDR3: CASSPMTSGIEGEQYF
DNA: TGCGCCAGCAGCCCCATGACTAGCGGGATAGAGGGCGAGCAGTACTTC

J: TRBJ2-7
V: TRBV18
D: TRBD1
CDR3: CASSADRGREQYF
DNA: TGTGCCAGCTCAGCCGACAGGGGTAGAGAGCAGTACTTC

J: TRBJ2-1
V: TRBV4-1
D: NA
CDR3: CASSLLSPFTDNEQFF
DNA: TGCGCCAGCAGCCTTCTTAGCCCCTTTACCGACAATGAGCAGTTCTTC

J: TRBJ1-5
V: TRBV19
D: TRBD1
CDR3: CASSIGSDRANQPQHF
DNA: TGTGCCAGTAGTATTGGATCCGACAGGGCCAATCAGCCCCAGCATTTT

J: TRBJ1-2
V: TRBV20-1
D: NA
CDR3: CSASGGYGYTF
DNA: TGCAGTGCTAGCGGAGGGTATGGCTACACCTTC

J: TRBJ1-6
V: TRBV4-1
D: NA
CDR3: CASSQGRARSYNSPLHF
DNA: TGCGCCAGCAGCCAAGGCCGCGCGCGCTCCTATAATTCACCCCTCCACTTT

J: TRBJ2-7
V: TRBV7-3
D: TRBD2
CDR3: CASSSGGRIPYEQYF
DNA: TGTGCCAGCAGCTCGGGGGGACGGATTCCCTACGAGCAGTACTTC

J: TRBJ2-7
V: TRBV7-9
D: TRBD1
CDR3: CASSPGQGGSYEQYF
DNA: TGTGCCAGCAGCCCTGGACAGGGGGGGTCCTACGAGCAGTACTTC

J: TRBJ1-1
V: TRBV18
D: TRBD1
CDR3: CASSAGTGRNTEAFF
DNA: TGTGCCAGCTCAGCGGGGACAGGGAGGAACACTGAAGCTTTCTTT

J: TRBJ2-7
V: TRBV19
D: NA
CDR3: CASSMSDEQYF
DNA: TGTGCCAGTAGTATGAGCGACGAGCAGTACTTC

J: TRBJ2-3
V: TRBV10-3
D: TRBD2
CDR3: CAISELGTSGTDTQYF
DNA: TGTGCCATCAGTGAGCTCGGGACTAGCGGCACAGATACGCAGTATTTT

J: TRBJ1-2
V: TRBV6-1
D: NA
CDR3: CASKGANYGYTF
DNA: TGTGCCAGCAAAGGAGCCAACTATGGCTACACCTTC

J: TRBJ2-3
V: TRBV30
D: TRBD1
CDR3: CAWSVQGVGTDTQYF
DNA: TGTGCCTGGAGTGTACAGGGGGTGGGGACAGATACGCAGTATTTT

J: TRBJ1-1
V: TRBV4-1
D: TRBD1
CDR3: CASSQEGTGLKMPEAFF
DNA: TGCGCCAGCAGCCAAGAAGGGACAGGGCTTAAAATGCCTGAAGCTTTCTTT

J: TRBJ1-5
V: TRBV19
D: TRBD1
CDR3: CASLGGLYQPQHF
DNA: TGTGCCTCCTTAGGGGGCCTATATCAGCCCCAGCATTTT

J: TRBJ2-7
V: TRBV5-1
D: TRBD2
CDR3: CASSLLAGESYEQYF
DNA: TGCGCCAGCAGCTTGCTTGCGGGGGAATCCTACGAGCAGTACTTC

J: TRBJ1-1
V: TRBV7-3
D: NA
CDR3: CASSLIVDTEAFF
DNA: TGTGCCAGCAGCTTAATAGTGGACACTGAAGCTTTCTTT

J: TRBJ2-1
V: TRBV9
D: NA
CDR3: CASSGTIIDEQFF
DNA: TGTGCCAGCAGCGGGACTATCATTGATGAGCAGTTCTTC

J: TRBJ1-1
V: TRBV9
D: NA
CDR3: CASSPEGLSNTEDFF
DNA: TGTGCCAGCAGCCCCGAGGGACTCTCGAACACTGAAGATTTCTTT

J: TRBJ1-2
V: TRBV6-5
D: NA
CDR3: CASREGRRLLGGYTF
DNA: TGTGCCAGCCGGGAAGGGCGCCGATTATTAGGAGGCTACACCTTC

J: TRBJ2-7
V: TRBV7-3
D: TRBD1
CDR3: CASSRQGAGRDEQYF
DNA: TGTGCCAGCAGCCGACAGGGTGCGGGTCGAGACGAGCAGTACTTC

J: TRBJ2-5
V: TRBV4-2
D: NA
CDR3: CASSPVYLAEETQYF
DNA: TGTGCCAGCAGCCCGGTTTATTTAGCCGAAGAGACCCAGTACTTC

J: TRBJ1-2
V: TRBV6-1
D: TRBD1
CDR3: CASTTGTGYGYTF
DNA: TGTGCCAGCACAACCGGGACAGGCTATGGCTACACCTTC

J: TRBJ1-5
V: TRBV15
D: NA
CDR3: CATSRDRRVGGQPQHF
DNA: TGTGCCACCAGCAGAGATCGCAGGGTGGGGGGTCAGCCCCAGCATTTT

J: TRBJ1-1
V: TRBV5-1
D: NA
CDR3: CASSGRERTAEAFF
DNA: TGCGCCAGCAGCGGCAGGGAACGAACTGCTGAAGCTTTCTTT